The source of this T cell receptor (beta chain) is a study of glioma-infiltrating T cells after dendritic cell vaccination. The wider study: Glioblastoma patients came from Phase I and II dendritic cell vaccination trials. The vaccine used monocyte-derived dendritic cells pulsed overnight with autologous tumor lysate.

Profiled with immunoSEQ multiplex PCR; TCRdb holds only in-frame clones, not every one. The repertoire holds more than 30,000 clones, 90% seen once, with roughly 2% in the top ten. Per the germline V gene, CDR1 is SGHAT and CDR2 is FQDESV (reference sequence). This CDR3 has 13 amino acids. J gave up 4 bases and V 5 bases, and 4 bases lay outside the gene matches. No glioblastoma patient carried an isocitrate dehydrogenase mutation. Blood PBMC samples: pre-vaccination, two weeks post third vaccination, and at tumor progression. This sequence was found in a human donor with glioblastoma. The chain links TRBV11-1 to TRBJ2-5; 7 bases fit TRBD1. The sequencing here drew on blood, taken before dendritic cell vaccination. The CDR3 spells CASSLDRAETQYF. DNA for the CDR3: TGTGCCAGCAGCCTCGACAGGGCAGAGACCCAGTACTTC.